This note documents a single T cell receptor (beta chain) sequence. CDR3 size: 13 residues. Germline V gene data show CDR1 as SGHAT and CDR2 as FQDESV (reference sequence). Trimming pared 5 bases from V and 4 bases from J, leaving 11 bases between. This record comes from a study of blood T cell repertoires in COVID-19. Clones were read by immunoSEQ multiplex PCR, and TCRdb kept only the in-frame ones, dropping some. The sample has approximately 140,000 clones; around nine tenths are singletons. This sequence originates from a human donor in a cohort sampled during active COVID-19. Sequencing was performed on peripheral blood. This sequence joins TRBV11-1 and TRBJ1-1; D is uncertain. The CDR3 loop is CASSPGGFTEAFF. CDR3 nucleotides: TGTGCCAGCAGCCCAGGTGGGTTCACTGAAGCTTTCTTT.